What follows are 18 T cell receptor beta chains derived from one specimen sequenced in a study of blood T cell repertoires in COVID-19. Sequenced by immunoSEQ multiplex PCR; TCRdb stores in-frame clones only, minus some. Of more than 150,000 clones listed, 81% are singletons. Sequencing was done on a sample of peripheral blood. These receptors were collected from a woman older than 75 with COVID-19, enrolled during active disease.

In nucleotides, the CDR3 is TGTGCCAGCAGATCCGGGGGGTACACTGAAGCTTTCTTT. Protein: CASRSGGYTEAFF. The rearrangement links TRBV11-2 to TRBJ1-1, with TRBD1 as a possible D gene (5 bases). The CDR3 extends over 13 amino acids. Looked up from germline, CDR1 is SGHAT and CDR2 is FQNNGV. The V gene lost 6 bases and the J gene lost 3 bases, with 11 bases spanning the gap. Drawing the rest from reference TRBV11-2 and TRBJ1-1, the complete variable domain is EAGVAQSPRYKIIEKRQSVAFWCNPISGHATLYWYQQILGQGPKLLIQFQNNGVVDDSQLPKDRFSAERLKGVDSTLKIQPAKLEDSAVYLCASRSGGYTEAFFGQGTRLTVV.

This clone appeared once. The chain is built from TRBV29-1 and TRBJ2-3, with D hard to call. With 2 bases removed from V and 2 bases from J, the gap between germline ends came to 5 bases. Germline V CDR1 and CDR2: SQVTM, ANQGSEA. This CDR3 region has 12 residues. In DNA, the CDR3 is TGCAGCGTTGAACAGTTCACAGATACGCAGTATTTT. It specifies CSVEQFTDTQYF.

This clone was seen repeatedly, ten times or more. The chain has TRBV21-1 and TRBJ1-2; TRBD1 is the table's D call and was not checked against the DNA. TRBV21-1 is an annotated pseudogene. The CDR3 sequence is 16 residues long. For the CDR3, the DNA is TGTGCCAGCAGCAGAGTCCCTCCGGGACAGGGCTATGGCTACACCTTC. Translated: CASSRVPPGQGYGYTF.

V is TRBV7-2 and J is TRBJ2-3, with TRBD2 matching over 9 bases. The CDR3 runs 16 residues. With 4 bases clipped from V and 2 bases from J, the junction kept 7 bases outside the gene matches. Germline lookup yields CDR1 SGHTA and CDR2 FQGNSA. This CDR3 reads CASSSRLAATTDTQYF. The CDR3 DNA follows: TGTGCCAGCAGCTCCCGACTAGCGGCTACCACAGATACGCAGTATTTT.

The chain is built from TRBV7-2 and TRBJ1-2; 7 bases agree with TRBD1. The V segment lost 1 base and the J segment 5 bases; nucleotides outside the gene matches: 10. Germline V CDR1 and CDR2: SGHTA, FQGNSA. This CDR3 is 16 amino acids long. The CDR3 is CASSLDGTVYSYGYTF. The CDR3 DNA reads TGTGCCAGCAGCTTAGACGGGACAGTATACTCTTATGGCTACACCTTC.

This clone was seen only a few times. The genes are TRBV19 and TRBJ1-1, with D hard to call. CDR1 is LNHDA, CDR2 SQIVND, per germline (reference sequence). V lost 4 bases to trimming and J lost 0 bases, with 6 bases between them. The CDR3 is 13 amino acids. The CDR3 sequence: CASSTTLNTEAFF. The DNA of the CDR3 is TGTGCCAGTAGTACCACATTGAACACTGAAGCTTTCTTT. The full variable domain, completed using reference TRBV19 and TRBJ1-1, is DGGITQSPKYLFRKEGQNVTLSCEQNLNHDAMYWYRQDPGQGLRLIYYSQIVNDFQKGDIAEGYSVSREKKESFPLTVTSAQKNPTAFYLCASSTTLNTEAFFGQGTRLTVV.

The chain has TRBV19 and TRBJ2-7; D perhaps matches TRBD2 (5 bases). V lost 6 bases, J lost 1 base, and 10 bases lay in between. CDR3 length: 13 residues. Per the germline V gene, CDR1 is LNHDA and CDR2 is SQIVND (reference sequence). Here the CDR3 DNA reads TGTGCCAGTAGCAGACTACCGTCCTACGAGCAGTACTTC. Translation gives CASSRLPSYEQYF. Combining the CDR3 with reference TRBV19 and TRBJ2-7 gives the whole variable domain DGGITQSPKYLFRKEGQNVTLSCEQNLNHDAMYWYRQDPGQGLRLIYYSQIVNDFQKGDIAEGYSVSREKKESFPLTVTSAQKNPTAFYLCASSRLPSYEQYFGPGTRLTVT.

J is TRBJ2-7 and V is TRBV28; tentative D call: TRBD2 (5 bases). The CDR3 length is 11 residues. CDR1 and CDR2 (germline): MDHEN, SYDVKM. Trimming pared 7 bases from V and 8 bases from J, leaving 12 bases between. This CDR3 reads CASTKRQKQYF. In DNA, the CDR3 is TGTGCCAGCACGAAGCGGCAAAAGCAGTACTTC. Based on the CDR3 plus reference TRBV28 and TRBJ2-7, the full variable domain is DVKVTQSSRYLVKRTGEKVFLECVQDMDHENMFWYRQDPGLGLRLIYFSYDVKMKEKGDIPEGYSVSREKKERFSLILESASTNQTSMYLCASTKRQKQYFGPGTRLTVT.

The table lists this clone with a few counts. CDR3 coding DNA: TGTGCCAGCAGCTTAGGTGGGGGGTCGTTTTCGGATTCACCCCTCCACTTT. Its translation is CASSLGGGSFSDSPLHF. The gene calls are TRBV7-2 and TRBJ1-6; D is perhaps TRBD1 (5 bases). V gave up 1 base and J gave up 8 bases, with 18 bases separating them. There are 17 residues in the CDR3. CDR1 and CDR2 (germline): SGHTA, FQGNSA.

The chain couples TRBV30 to TRBJ1-6; tentatively, D is TRBD1 (5 bases). Germline CDR1 GTSNPN, CDR2 SVGIG (reference sequence). The CDR3 loop spans 13 amino acids. The V end was cut by 3 bases, the J end by 5 bases, with 8 bases between. The DNA for the CDR3 is TGTGCCTGGAGAGTGACAGATAATTCACCCCTCCACTTT. Amino acid sequence: CAWRVTDNSPLHF.

The CDR3 DNA is TGTGCCAGCAGCTTTGGACAGCTATCCTACGAGCAGTACTTC. Translating gives CASSFGQLSYEQYF. J is TRBJ2-7 and V is TRBV7-2; perhaps TRBD1 as D (6 bases). V was clipped by 3 bases and J by 1 base, with 10 bases between them. The CDR3 consists of 14 residues. The germline V gene has CDR1 SGHTA and CDR2 FQGNSA.

The chain couples TRBV4-3 to TRBJ2-2, with 13 bases aligning to TRBD2. With V trimmed by 4 bases and J by 3 bases, 8 bases remained unmatched. Germline CDR1 and CDR2: LGHNA and YSLEER. This CDR3 region has 18 residues. CDR3 DNA: TGCGCCAGCAGCCCCCTCGGAGGACTAGCGGGGGACACCGGGGAGCTGTTTTTT. Its translation is CASSPLGGLAGDTGELFF.

V is TRBV30 and J is TRBJ2-7, with D perhaps TRBD1 (5 bases). Germline V lookup: CDR1 GTSNPN, CDR2 SVGIG (reference sequence). V lost 1 base and J lost 2, with 9 bases in between. The CDR3 extends over 13 amino acids. The CDR3 region has the DNA TGTGCCTGGAGTGATAAGGGGACCTACGAGCAGTACTTC. Amino acid sequence: CAWSDKGTYEQYF.

The chain carries TRBV2 and TRBJ1-2; a possible D gene is TRBD1 (6 bases). V was shortened by 7 bases and J by 7 bases, with 19 bases between the two germline ends. CDR3 size: 14 residues. Germline V gene lookup returns CDR1 SNHLY and CDR2 FYNNEI. CDR3 in DNA: TGTGCCAGCAAGACCACCAGCTTAGGGGGTGGCTACACCTTC. The encoded protein is CASKTTSLGGGYTF.

This chain uses TRBV11-3 with TRBJ2-1; TRBD2 might be the D (5 bases). Germline assignment: CDR1 SGHNT and CDR2 YENEEA. Trimming pared 5 bases from V and 8 bases from J, leaving 13 bases between. The CDR3 totals 13 residues. CDR3 sequence (DNA): TGTGCCAGCAGCCACGAGAGCGGAGATGAGCAGTTCTTC. It specifies CASSHESGDEQFF.

Worth noting for this clone: Different DNA sequences within this sample yield the same CDR3. This chain uses TRBV19 with TRBJ2-1; 7 bases are a match to TRBD1. With 5 bases clipped from V and 2 bases from J, the junction kept 6 bases outside the gene matches. Germline V lookup: CDR1 LNHDA, CDR2 SQIVND (reference sequence). The length of the CDR3 is 15 residues. This CDR3 reads CASSVTGTAYNEQFF. The DNA for the CDR3 is TGTGCCAGTAGTGTAACCGGGACAGCCTACAATGAGCAGTTCTTC.

Note on this clone: This sample includes further DNA sequences coding for the same CDR3. The genes are TRBV3-1 (or the pseudogene TRBV3-2) and TRBJ1-2, with D possibly TRBD1 on 6 matching bases. CDR3 length: 12 amino acids. V was cut by 2 bases and J by 5 bases, with 6 bases left in between. The germline CDR1 and CDR2 sequences are LGHDT and YNNKEL (reference sequence). This CDR3 is CASSQRGYGYTF. The CDR3 DNA reads TGTGCCAGCAGCCAAAGGGGGTATGGCTACACCTTC.

This rearrangement joins TRBV11-2 to TRBJ2-4; 8 nucleotides line up with TRBD1. CDR3 length: 13 amino acids. The V and J ends lost 5 bases and 7 bases, in that order; junction bases with no gene match: 4. The germline CDR1 and CDR2 sequences are SGHAT and FQNNGV. For the CDR3, the DNA is TGTGCCAGCAGCCAGGGACAGGTGAACATTCAGTACTTC. Translated, it gives CASSQGQVNIQYF.